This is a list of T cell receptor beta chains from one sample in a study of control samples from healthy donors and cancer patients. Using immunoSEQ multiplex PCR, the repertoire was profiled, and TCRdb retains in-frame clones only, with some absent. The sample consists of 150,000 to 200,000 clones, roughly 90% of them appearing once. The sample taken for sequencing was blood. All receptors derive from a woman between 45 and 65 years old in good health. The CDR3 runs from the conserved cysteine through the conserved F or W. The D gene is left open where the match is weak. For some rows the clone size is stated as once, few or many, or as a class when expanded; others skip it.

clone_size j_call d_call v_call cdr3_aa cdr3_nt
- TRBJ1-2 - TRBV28 CASSFRGANYGYTF TGTGCCAGCAGTTTCCGGGGGGCAAACTATGGCTACACCTTC
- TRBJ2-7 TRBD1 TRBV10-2 CASSGTVYEQYF TGCGCCAGCAGCGGGACAGTTTACGAGCAGTACTTC
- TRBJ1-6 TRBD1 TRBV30 CAWSPRTGGFSPLHF TGTGCCTGGAGTCCCCGGACAGGGGGCTTTTCACCCCTCCACTTT
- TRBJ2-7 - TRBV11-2 CASSLVGGAGEQYF TGTGCCAGCAGCCTGGTGGGGGGGGCTGGCGAGCAGTACTTC
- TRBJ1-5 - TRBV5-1 CASSFLGEGQPQHF TGCGCCAGCAGCTTCTTAGGGGAAGGTCAGCCCCAGCATTTT
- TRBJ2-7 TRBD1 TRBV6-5 CASRTGASYEQYF TGTGCCAGCAGGACAGGGGCATCCTACGAGCAGTACTTC
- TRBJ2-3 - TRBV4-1 CASSQEEQDTQYF TGCGCCAGCAGCCAAGAGGAGCAAGATACGCAGTATTTT
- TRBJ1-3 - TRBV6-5 CASSYLGAPIGTIYF TGTGCCAGCAGTTATCTCGGGGCCCCCATTGGCACCATATATTTT
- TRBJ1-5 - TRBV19 CASSRTVNQPQHF TGTGCCAGTAGCCGGACGGTGAATCAGCCCCAGCATTTT
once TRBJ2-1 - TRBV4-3 CASSQGLGHEQFF TGCGCCAGCAGCCAGGGTCTGGGACATGAGCAGTTCTTC